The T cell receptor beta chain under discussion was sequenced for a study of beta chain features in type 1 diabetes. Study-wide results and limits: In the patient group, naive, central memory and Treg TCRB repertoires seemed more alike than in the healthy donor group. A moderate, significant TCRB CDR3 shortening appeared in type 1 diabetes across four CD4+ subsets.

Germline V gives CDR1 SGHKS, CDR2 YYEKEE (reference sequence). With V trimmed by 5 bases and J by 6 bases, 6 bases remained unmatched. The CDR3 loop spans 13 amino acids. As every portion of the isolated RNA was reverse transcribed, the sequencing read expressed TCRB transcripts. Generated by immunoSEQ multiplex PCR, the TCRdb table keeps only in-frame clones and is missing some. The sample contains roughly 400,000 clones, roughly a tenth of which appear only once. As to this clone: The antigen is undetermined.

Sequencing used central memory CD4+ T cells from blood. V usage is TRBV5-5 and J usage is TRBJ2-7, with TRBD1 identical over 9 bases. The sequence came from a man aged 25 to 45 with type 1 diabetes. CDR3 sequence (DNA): TGTGCCAGCAGGCCGGGACAGGGAGGCGAGCAGTACTTC. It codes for CASRPGQGGEQYF.